This T cell receptor (beta chain) was sequenced during a study of blood T cell repertoires in COVID-19. Study overall: The United States, Italy and Spain supplied acute and convalescent COVID-19 samples. PBMCs, B-cell-depleted T cells, or T cells provided the cDNA or gDNA that made up the material.

Authors' methods: Amplification of reference gene primers provided the estimated nucleated cell counts. Sequencing used immunoSEQ multiplex PCR; TCRdb keeps in-frame clones, though not all of them. V, J and clone size are taken as reported in that table, and D and trimming were inferred from the DNA itself. The data contain 130,000 to 150,000 clones, roughly 82% of them seen just once; the ten biggest clones take up around 5%. A remark on this clone: At one of its ends the junction is not consistent with the germline gene, which may arise from a read error.

The CDR3 sequence is 12 residues long. Per the germline V gene, CDR1 is LGHDT and CDR2 is YNNKEL (reference sequence). Specimen: peripheral blood. The V and J genes are TRBV3-1 (or the pseudogene TRBV3-2) and TRBJ2-7, with D possibly matching TRBD1 (5 bases). This sequence originates from a human donor in a cohort sampled during active COVID-19. For the CDR3, the DNA is TGTGCCAGCAGCCAGCCGACAGCGTACCTGTCCTTC. This translates into CASSQPTAYLSF.